This entry is about one TCR beta chain. Its antigen is not identified. TCRdb reanalysed the 5' RACE reads using MiXCR and keeps one entry per CDR3 protein. The repertoire has about 220,000 distinct CDR3 sequences, about 10% of them found once; the top ten carry 21%. The entry originates in a study of CD8 T cells in ankylosing spondylitis. The study's findings and limits: Disease-linked clones bore a CD8+ phenotype and were relatively rare in peripheral blood. As reported, disease-linked clones showed significant enrichment in matched ankylosing spondylitis synovial fluid. Typical of ankylosing spondylitis blood, it appeared, was a TCR beta motif of eight highly homologous variants.

Germline-derived CDR1 and CDR2 are SGHKS and YYEKEE (reference sequence). V lost 4 bases and J lost 3; bases outside the gene matches: 7. This CDR3 has 14 amino acids. The sample comprised blood, either unsorted or a sorted T cell fraction (not recorded which). V usage is TRBV5-5 and J usage is TRBJ2-7; 7 bases match TRBD1. The receptor comes from a male donor with ankylosing spondylitis or in good health (not recorded which). The CDR3 DNA sequence: TGTGCCAGCAGCCCGACCGCAGGGGGCTACGAGCAGTACTTC. This gives the protein CASSPTAGGYEQYF.